Listed below are T cell receptor beta chains from one sample, sequenced in a study of graft-versus-host responses after intestinal transplantation. TCRdb keeps only in-frame clones here, not all; method: immunoSEQ multiplex PCR. The table has 85,000 to 90,000 clones, roughly 90% seen once; the top ten hold nearly 0.11%. These receptors lack a known antigen. The source material was unstimulated CD4+ T cells sorted from spleen or lymph node cells, sampled before intestinal transplant. The receptors shown here come from a human donor who received an intestinal transplant. The CDR3 runs from the conserved cysteine through the conserved F or W. The order of the fields is CDR3 DNA, CDR3 protein, J gene, D gene, CDR3 length, V gene, clone size. D genes are given only for firm matches. Some rows mark clone size as missing; the rest say once, few, many or name a class of expanded clone.

DNA: TGCGCCAGCAGTGAGTCCTGGGGGACAGGGACCACAGATACGCAGTATTTT; CDR3: CASSESWGTGTTDTQYF; J: TRBJ2-3; D: TRBD1; length: 17; V: TRBV10-2; size: -
DNA: TGCGCCAGCAGCCAACCGACAGGGGGCGCCTATGGCTACACCTTC; CDR3: CASSQPTGGAYGYTF; J: TRBJ1-2; D: TRBD1; length: 15; V: TRBV4-1; size: -
DNA: TGTGCCAGCAGCCCCTGGGCCAGCGGGGGCACAGATACGCAGTATTTT; CDR3: CASSPWASGGTDTQYF; J: TRBJ2-3; D: TRBD2; length: 16; V: TRBV5-4; size: -
DNA: TGTGCCACCAGCAGAGATCGAGCGGGGGAGCTGTTTTTT; CDR3: CATSRDRAGELFF; J: TRBJ2-2; D: -; length: 13; V: TRBV15; size: -
DNA: TGTGCAAGTCGCTTAGCGGAGGGACTAGCGGGGGGGCAGCAAGAGACCCAGTACTTC; CDR3: CASRLAEGLAGGQQETQYF; J: TRBJ2-5; D: -; length: 19; V: TRBV12-2; size: -
DNA: TGTGCCAGCAGTTTATCGGTCTCTCAGGGACAAAGCAATCAGCCCCAGCATTTT; CDR3: CASSLSVSQGQSNQPQHF; J: TRBJ1-5; D: -; length: 18; V: TRBV27; size: -
DNA: TGCAGCGTTGCGGGGGGTGGGGCGGATACGCAGTATTTT; CDR3: CSVAGGGADTQYF; J: TRBJ2-3; D: TRBD2; length: 13; V: TRBV29-1; size: -
DNA: TGTGCCAGCAGCCCAAGATCCTTCCGGGACTACCAAGAGACCCAGTACTTC; CDR3: CASSPRSFRDYQETQYF; J: TRBJ2-5; D: -; length: 17; V: TRBV11-2; size: -
DNA: TGTGCCAGCAGCTTATCAGGGGATTTAGGCGGCTACACCTTC; CDR3: CASSLSGDLGGYTF; J: TRBJ1-2; D: -; length: 14; V: TRBV7-6; size: -
DNA: TGCAGCGTCGACCAGCGGGGGCTTAACACCGGGGAGCTGTTTTTT; CDR3: CSVDQRGLNTGELFF; J: TRBJ2-2; D: TRBD2; length: 15; V: TRBV29-1; size: -
DNA: TGTGCCAGCAGCCAAGGACTAGCGGGGGGCACAGATACGCAGTATTTT; CDR3: CASSQGLAGGTDTQYF; J: TRBJ2-3; D: TRBD2; length: 16; V: TRBV7-3; size: once
DNA: TGTGCCAGCAGCTTGAGAGGGCGCAGCGGGGGGGCCAGGCAAGAGACCCAGTACTTC; CDR3: CASSLRGRSGGARQETQYF; J: TRBJ2-5; D: TRBD2; length: 19; V: TRBV5-6; size: -
DNA: TGCGCCAGCAGCTTGGGACACGGAAGTACTAACACTGAAGCTTTCTTT; CDR3: CASSLGHGSTNTEAFF; J: TRBJ1-1; D: -; length: 16; V: TRBV5-1; size: -
DNA: TGTGCCAGCAGGGGACAGGGGTCCAGCCAAGAGACCCAGTACTTC; CDR3: CASRGQGSSQETQYF; J: TRBJ2-5; D: TRBD1; length: 15; V: TRBV2; size: -
DNA: TGTGCCACCACGTGCCCCGGGCAGTACTTC; CDR3: CATTCPGQYF; J: TRBJ2-7; D: -; length: 10; V: TRBV19; size: -
DNA: TGTGCCACCAGCAGAGAAGGAGGGTTCGAGCAGTACTTC; CDR3: CATSREGGFEQYF; J: TRBJ2-7; D: -; length: 13; V: TRBV15; size: few
DNA: TGTGCCACCAGCAGGGGGGACAGCACACCTGGAAACACCATATATTTT; CDR3: CATSRGDSTPGNTIYF; J: TRBJ1-3; D: TRBD1; length: 16; V: TRBV15; size: -
DNA: TGTGCCAGCAGTTACCGGGGGACCCAGGGCTATGGCTACACCTTC; CDR3: CASSYRGTQGYGYTF; J: TRBJ1-2; D: -; length: 15; V: TRBV6-6; size: -
DNA: TGCGCCAGCAGCCGGGTACTAGCGGGGATACAAGAGACCCAGTACTTC; CDR3: CASSRVLAGIQETQYF; J: TRBJ2-5; D: TRBD2; length: 16; V: TRBV5-1; size: -
DNA: TGTGCCAGCAGCCATCGGACTAGCGGGGGCCTGCCGGAGCAGTTCTTC; CDR3: CASSHRTSGGLPEQFF; J: TRBJ2-1; D: TRBD2; length: 16; V: TRBV11-2; size: -
DNA: TGTGCCATCAGAGCGGGCTCCCCCCCAGATACGCAGTATTTT; CDR3: CAIRAGSPPDTQYF; J: TRBJ2-3; D: -; length: 14; V: TRBV10-3; size: -
DNA: TGTGCCAGCAGTTACTCGGGAGGGGGAGACGAGCAGTACTTC; CDR3: CASSYSGGGDEQYF; J: TRBJ2-7; D: -; length: 14; V: TRBV6-5; size: -
DNA: TGTGCCAGCACGGGGGGGGCCAACGGGGAGCTGTTTTTT; CDR3: CASTGGANGELFF; J: TRBJ2-2; D: TRBD2; length: 13; V: TRBV2; size: -
DNA: TGCGCCAGCAGCTTGACCTGGATGGGCCAATACGAGCAGTACTTC; CDR3: CASSLTWMGQYEQYF; J: TRBJ2-7; D: -; length: 15; V: TRBV5-1; size: -
DNA: TGTGCCAGCAGGACCCGATCGACAGGTTTTTCCGAGCAGTACTTC; CDR3: CASRTRSTGFSEQYF; J: TRBJ2-7; D: -; length: 15; V: TRBV27; size: -
DNA: TGTGCCAGCAGGTCGAGGGCGTCCGAGCAGTACTTC; CDR3: CASRSRASEQYF; J: TRBJ2-7; D: -; length: 12; V: TRBV7-3; size: -